This TCR beta chain was observed in a study of low-dose radiotherapy and immunotherapy resistance in tumors. Study information: Every 2 weeks, cohort 1 got 0.5 Gy, reaching 6.5 Gy to the planning target volume. Intravenous cyclophosphamide 200 mg/m2 was given every two weeks, one day before radiation and immunotherapy.

Noted time point: before trial treatment. This clonotype was seen repeatedly, ten times or more. This CDR3 contains 17 residues. Germline-derived CDR1 and CDR2 are LGHNT and FRNRAP. Trimming shortened V by 3 bases and J by 5 bases, and 20 bases separated the two germline ends. Alpha- and beta-chain coverage of first-strand cDNA came from TRAV- and TRBV-specific primers. It was with a constant-region primer and a V-primer adapter that TCRs were amplified over roughly 19 PCR cycles. TCRdb ran MiXCR on the reads and lists one entry per CDR3 protein. Of approximately 84,000 distinct CDR3 sequences listed, 15% to 20% are singletons.

This specimen was PBMCs, taken before treatment. The TCR originated in a male donor with prostate cancer. The chain is built from TRBV12-5 and TRBJ2-1, with D perhaps TRBD1 (7 bases). Written as DNA, the CDR3 is TGTGCTAGTGGTTTTTCTGGCGGGACAGCGATTGACAATGAGCAGTTCTTC. This translates into CASGFSGGTAIDNEQFF.